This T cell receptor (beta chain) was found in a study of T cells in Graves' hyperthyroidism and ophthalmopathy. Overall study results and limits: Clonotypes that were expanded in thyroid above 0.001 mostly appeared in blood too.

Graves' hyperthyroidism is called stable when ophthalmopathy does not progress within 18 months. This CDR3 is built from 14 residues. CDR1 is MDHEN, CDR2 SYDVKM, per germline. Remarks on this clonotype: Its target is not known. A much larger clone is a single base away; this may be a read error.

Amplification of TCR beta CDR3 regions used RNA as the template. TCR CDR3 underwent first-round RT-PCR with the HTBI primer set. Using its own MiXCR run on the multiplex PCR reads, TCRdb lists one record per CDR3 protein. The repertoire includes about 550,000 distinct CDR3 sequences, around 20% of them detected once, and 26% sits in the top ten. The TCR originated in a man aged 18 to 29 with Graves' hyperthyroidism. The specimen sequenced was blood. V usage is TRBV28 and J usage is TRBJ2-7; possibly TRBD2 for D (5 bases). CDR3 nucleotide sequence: TGTGCCAGCAGTTGGGGTGCGGGCCCCTACGAGCAGTGCTTC. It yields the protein CASSWGAGPYEQCF. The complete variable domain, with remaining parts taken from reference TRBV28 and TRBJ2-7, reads DVKVTQSSRYLVKRTGEKVFLECVQDMDHENMFWYRQDPGLGLRLIYFSYDVKMKEKGDIPEGYSVSREKKERFSLILESASTNQTSMYLCASSWGAGPYEQCFGPGTRLTVT.